This TCR beta chain originates from a study of monozygotic twins with inflammatory bowel disease. The CDR3 is 14 amino acids. Germline loops: CDR1 LNHDA, CDR2 SQIVND (reference sequence). From its re-call of the 5' RACE reads, TCRdb lists each CDR3 protein once, without DNA. This repertoire includes some 330,000 distinct CDR3 sequences. The gene calls are TRBV19 and TRBJ1-5; no DNA is available, so the TRBD1 call from TCRdb remains unchecked. The material sequenced was blood. The receptor was derived from a human donor with ulcerative colitis or Crohn's disease, or a healthy co-twin of an affected twin (not recorded which). The CDR3 spells CASDREGSNQPQHF.